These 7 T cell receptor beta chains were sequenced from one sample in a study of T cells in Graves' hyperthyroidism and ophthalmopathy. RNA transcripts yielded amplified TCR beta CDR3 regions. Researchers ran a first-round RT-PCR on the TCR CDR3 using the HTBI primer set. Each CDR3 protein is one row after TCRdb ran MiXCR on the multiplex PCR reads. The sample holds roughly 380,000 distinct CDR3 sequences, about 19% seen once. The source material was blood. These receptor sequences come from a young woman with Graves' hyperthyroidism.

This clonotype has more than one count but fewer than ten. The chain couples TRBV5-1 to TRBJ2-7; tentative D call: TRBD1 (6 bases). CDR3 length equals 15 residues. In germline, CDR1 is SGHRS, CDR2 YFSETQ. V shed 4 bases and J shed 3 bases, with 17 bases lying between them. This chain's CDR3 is CASSRWWEGGYEQYF. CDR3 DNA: TGCGCCAGCAGCCGCTGGTGGGAAGGGGGCTACGAGCAGTACTTC.

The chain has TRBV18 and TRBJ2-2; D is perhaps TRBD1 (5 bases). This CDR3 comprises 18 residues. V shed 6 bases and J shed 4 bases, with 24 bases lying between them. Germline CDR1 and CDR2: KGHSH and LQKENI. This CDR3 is CASSRTTTLTLSTGELFF. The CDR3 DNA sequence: TGTGCCAGCTCCCGGACAACGACACTTACCTTGAGCACCGGGGAGCTGTTTTTT.

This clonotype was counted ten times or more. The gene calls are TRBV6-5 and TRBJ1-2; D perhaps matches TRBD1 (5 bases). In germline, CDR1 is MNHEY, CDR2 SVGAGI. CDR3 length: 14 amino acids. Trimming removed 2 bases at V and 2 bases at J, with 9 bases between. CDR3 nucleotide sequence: TGTGCCAGCAGTTACGGGCGGGGGAACTATGGCTACACCTTC. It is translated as CASSYGRGNYGYTF.

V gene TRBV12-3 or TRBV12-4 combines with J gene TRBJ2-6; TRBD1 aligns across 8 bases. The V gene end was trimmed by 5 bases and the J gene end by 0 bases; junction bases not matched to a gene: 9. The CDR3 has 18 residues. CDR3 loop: CASSHRTGSFSGANVLTF. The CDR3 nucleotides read TGTGCCAGCAGTCATAGGACAGGGAGTTTCTCTGGGGCCAACGTCCTGACTTTC.

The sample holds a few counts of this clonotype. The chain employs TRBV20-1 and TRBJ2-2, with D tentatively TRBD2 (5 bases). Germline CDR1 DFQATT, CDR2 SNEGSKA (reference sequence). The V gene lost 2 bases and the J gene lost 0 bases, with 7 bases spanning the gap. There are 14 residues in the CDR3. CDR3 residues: CSARMGANTGELFF. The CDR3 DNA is TGCAGTGCTAGAATGGGAGCGAACACCGGGGAGCTGTTTTTT.

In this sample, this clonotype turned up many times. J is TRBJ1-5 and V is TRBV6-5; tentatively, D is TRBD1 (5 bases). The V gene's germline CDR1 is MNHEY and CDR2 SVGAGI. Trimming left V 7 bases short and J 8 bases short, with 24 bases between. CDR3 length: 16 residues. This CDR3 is CASTPPGGVGGEPQHF. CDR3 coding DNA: TGTGCCAGCACTCCTCCGGGGGGGGTAGGTGGCGAGCCCCAGCATTTT.

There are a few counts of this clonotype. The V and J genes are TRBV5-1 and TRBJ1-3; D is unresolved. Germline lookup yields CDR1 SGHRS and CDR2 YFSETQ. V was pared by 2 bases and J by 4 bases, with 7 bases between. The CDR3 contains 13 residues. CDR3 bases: TGCGCCAGCAGCTTTAGAGGAGGAAACACCATATATTTT. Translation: CASSFRGGNTIYF. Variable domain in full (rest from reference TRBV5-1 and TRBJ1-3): KAGVTQTPRYLIKTRGQQVTLSCSPISGHRSVSWYQQTPGQGLQFLFEYFSETQRNKGNFPGRFSGRQFSNSRSEMNVSTLELGDSALYLCASSFRGGNTIYFGEGSWLTVV.